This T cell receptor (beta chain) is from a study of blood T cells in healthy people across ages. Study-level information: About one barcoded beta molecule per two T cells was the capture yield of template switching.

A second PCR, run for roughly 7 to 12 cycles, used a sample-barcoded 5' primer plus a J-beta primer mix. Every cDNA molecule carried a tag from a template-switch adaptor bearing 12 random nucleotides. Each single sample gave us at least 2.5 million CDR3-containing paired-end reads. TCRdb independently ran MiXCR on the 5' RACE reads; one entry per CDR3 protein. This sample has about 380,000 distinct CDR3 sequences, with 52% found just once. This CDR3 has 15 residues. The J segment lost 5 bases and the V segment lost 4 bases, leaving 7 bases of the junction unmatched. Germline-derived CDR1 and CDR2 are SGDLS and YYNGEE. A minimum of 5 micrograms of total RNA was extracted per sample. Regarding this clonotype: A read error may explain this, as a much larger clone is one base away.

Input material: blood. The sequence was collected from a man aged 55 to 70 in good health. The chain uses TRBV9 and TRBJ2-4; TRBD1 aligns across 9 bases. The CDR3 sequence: CASSHRTGDQNIQYF. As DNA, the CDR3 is TGTGCCAGCAGCCACCGGACAGGGGACCAAAACATTCAGTACTTC.